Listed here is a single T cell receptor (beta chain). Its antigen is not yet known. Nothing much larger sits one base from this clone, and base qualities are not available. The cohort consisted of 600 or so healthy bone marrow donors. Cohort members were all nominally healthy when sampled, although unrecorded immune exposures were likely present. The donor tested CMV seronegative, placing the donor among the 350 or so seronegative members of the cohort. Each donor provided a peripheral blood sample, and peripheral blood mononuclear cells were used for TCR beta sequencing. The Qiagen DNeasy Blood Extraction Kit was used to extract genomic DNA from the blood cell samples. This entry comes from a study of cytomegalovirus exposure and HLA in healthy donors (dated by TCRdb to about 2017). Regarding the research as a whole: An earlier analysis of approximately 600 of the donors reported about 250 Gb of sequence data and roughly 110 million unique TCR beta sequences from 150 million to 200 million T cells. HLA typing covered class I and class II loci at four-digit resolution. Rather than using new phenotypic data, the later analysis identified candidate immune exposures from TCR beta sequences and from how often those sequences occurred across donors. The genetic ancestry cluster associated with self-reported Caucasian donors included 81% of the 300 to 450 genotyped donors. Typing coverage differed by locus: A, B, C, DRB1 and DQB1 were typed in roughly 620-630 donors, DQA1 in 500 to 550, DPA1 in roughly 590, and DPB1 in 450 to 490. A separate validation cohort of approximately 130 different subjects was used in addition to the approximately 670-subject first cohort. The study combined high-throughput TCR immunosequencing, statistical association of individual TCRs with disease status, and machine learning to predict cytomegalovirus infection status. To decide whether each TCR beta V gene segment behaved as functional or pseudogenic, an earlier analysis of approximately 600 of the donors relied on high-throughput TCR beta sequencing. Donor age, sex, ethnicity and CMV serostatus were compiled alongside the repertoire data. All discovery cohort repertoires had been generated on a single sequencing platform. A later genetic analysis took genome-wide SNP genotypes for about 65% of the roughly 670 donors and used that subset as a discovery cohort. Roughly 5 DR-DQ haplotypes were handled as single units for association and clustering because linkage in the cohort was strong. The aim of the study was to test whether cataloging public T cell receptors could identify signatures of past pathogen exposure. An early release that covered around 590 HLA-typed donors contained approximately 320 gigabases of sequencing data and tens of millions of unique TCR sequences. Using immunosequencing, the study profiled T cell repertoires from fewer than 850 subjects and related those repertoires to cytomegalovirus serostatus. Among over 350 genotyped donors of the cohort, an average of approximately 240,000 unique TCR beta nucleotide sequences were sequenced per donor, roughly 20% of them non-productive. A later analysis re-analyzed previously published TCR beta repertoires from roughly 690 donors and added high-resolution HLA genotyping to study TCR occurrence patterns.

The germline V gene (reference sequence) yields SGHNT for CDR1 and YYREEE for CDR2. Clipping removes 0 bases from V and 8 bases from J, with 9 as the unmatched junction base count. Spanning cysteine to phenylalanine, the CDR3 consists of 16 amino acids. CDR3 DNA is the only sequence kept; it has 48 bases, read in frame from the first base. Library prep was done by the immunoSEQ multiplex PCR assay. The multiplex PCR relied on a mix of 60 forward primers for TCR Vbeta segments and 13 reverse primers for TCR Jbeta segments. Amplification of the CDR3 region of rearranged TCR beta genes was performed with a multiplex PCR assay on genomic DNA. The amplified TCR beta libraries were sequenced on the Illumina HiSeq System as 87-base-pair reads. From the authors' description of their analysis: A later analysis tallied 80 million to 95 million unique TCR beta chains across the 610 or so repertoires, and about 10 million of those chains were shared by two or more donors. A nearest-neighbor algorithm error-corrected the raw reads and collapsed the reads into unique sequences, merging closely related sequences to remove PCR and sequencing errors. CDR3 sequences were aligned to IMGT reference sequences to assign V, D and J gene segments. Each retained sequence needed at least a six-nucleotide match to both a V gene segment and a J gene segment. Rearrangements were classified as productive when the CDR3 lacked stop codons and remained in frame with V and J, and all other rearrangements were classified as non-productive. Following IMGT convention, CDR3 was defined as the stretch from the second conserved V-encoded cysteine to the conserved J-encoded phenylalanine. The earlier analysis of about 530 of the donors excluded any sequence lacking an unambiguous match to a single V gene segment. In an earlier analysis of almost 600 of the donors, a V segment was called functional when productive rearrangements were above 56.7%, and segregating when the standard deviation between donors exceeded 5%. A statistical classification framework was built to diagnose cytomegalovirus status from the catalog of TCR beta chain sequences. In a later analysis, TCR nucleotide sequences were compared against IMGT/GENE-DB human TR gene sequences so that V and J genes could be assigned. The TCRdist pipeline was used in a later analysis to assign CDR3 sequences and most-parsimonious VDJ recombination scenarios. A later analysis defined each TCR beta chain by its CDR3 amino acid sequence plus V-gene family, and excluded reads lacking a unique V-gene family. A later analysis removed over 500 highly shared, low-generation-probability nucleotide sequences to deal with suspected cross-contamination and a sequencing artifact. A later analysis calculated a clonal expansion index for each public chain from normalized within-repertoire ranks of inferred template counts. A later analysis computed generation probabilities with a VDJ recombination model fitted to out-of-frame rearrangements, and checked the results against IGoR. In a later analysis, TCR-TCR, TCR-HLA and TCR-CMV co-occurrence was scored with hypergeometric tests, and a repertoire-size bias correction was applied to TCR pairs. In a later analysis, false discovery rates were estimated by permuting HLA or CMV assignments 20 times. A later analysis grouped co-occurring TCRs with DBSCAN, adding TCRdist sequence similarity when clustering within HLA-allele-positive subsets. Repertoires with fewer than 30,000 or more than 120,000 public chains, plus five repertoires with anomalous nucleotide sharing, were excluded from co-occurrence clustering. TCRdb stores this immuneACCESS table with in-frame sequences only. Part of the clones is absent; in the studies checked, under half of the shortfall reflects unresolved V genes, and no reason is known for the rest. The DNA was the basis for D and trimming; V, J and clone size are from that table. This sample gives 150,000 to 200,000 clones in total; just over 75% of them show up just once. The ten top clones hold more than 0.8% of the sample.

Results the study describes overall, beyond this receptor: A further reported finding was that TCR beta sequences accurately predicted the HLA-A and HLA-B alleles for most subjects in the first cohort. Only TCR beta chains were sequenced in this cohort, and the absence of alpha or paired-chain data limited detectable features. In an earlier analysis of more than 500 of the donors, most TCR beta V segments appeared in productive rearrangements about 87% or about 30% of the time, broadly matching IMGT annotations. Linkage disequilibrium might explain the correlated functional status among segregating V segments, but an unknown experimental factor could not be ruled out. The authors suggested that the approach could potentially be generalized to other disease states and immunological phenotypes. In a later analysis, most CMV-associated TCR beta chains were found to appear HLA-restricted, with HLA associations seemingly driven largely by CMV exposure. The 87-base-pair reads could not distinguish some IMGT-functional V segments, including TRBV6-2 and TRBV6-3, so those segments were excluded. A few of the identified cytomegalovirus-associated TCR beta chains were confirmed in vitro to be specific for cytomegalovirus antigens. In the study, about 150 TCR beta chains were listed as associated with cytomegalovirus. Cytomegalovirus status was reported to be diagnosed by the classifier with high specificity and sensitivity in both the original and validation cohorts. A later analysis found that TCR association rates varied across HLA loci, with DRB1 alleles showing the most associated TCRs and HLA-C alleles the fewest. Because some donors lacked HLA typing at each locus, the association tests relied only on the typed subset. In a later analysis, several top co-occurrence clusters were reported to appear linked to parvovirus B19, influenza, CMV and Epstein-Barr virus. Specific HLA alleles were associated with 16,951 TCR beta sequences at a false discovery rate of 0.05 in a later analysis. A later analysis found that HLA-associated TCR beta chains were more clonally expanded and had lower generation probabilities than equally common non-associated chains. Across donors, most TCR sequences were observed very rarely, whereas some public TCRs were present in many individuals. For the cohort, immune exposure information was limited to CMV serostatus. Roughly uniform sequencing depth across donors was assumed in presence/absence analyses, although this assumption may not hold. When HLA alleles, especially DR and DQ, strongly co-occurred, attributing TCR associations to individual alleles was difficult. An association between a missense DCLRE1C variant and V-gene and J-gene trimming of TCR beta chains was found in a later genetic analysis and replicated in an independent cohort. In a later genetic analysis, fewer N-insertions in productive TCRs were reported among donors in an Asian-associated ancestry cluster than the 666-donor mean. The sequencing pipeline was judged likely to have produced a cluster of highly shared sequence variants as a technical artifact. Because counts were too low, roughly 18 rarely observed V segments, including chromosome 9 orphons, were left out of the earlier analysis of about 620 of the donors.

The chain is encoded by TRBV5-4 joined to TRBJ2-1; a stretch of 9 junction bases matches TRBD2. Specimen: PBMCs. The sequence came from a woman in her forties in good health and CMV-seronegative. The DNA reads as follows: TGTGCCAGCAGCTTGGTAGGGCTAGCGGGGACGGATGAGCAGTTCTTC. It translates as CASSLVGLAGTDEQFF.